These T cell receptor beta chains were read from a single sample in a study of T-cell memory formation after mild COVID-19. A single record per CDR3 protein comes from TCRdb applying MiXCR to the 5' RACE reads. Of under 300,000 distinct CDR3 sequences in the sample, approximately 7.6% are singletons; the top ten hold less than 25%. Sequencing was carried out using PBMCs or a T cell subset sorted from them (not recorded which). All receptors derive from a man between 18 and 35 years old who had mild COVID-19 (a few samples of this study predate the infection). Cell type and time point are not known. CDR3s include the opening cysteine and the closing phenylalanine or tryptophan. D genes are given only for firm matches. For some rows the clone size is stated as once, few or many, or as a class when expanded; others skip it.

>TRBV5-1|NA|TRBJ1-2|few
TGCGCCAGAGAATCGGGACATCACAACTATGGCTACACCTTC
CARESGHHNYGYTF
>TRBV5-1|NA|TRBJ2-5|few
TGCGCCAGCAGCTTAGGGGGCGCCGCGGGGGAGACCCAGTACTTC
CASSLGGAAGETQYF
>TRBV10-3|NA|TRBJ2-5|NA
TGTGCCATCAGTGGGGGGGAACGAGAGACCCAGTACTTC
CAISGGERETQYF
>TRBV27|TRBD2|TRBJ2-7|NA
TGTGCCAACATTCCGGGAGGATTGACCTACGAGCAGTACTTC
CANIPGGLTYEQYF
>TRBV6-5|NA|TRBJ1-1|few
TGTGCCAGCCACCCTCCGGGACGGAAGAACACTGAAGCTTTCTTT
CASHPPGRKNTEAFF
>TRBV4-3|NA|TRBJ2-7|few
TGCGCCAGCAGCCAAGAGCACACGCTCGACAACTACGAGCAGTACTTC
CASSQEHTLDNYEQYF
>TRBV27|NA|TRBJ2-1|few
TGTGCCAGCAGTTTAAAGGGCGATGAGCAGTTCTTC
CASSLKGDEQFF
>TRBV3-1|TRBD1|TRBJ2-6|NA
TGTGCCAGCAGCGAGTTTCGGACAGGGACTGGGGCCAACGTCCTGACTTTC
CASSEFRTGTGANVLTF
>TRBV5-1|TRBD1|TRBJ1-1|many
TGCGCCAGCAGCTTTTCCCGGACAGGAACCCTTATGAACACTGAAGCTTTCTTT
CASSFSRTGTLMNTEAFF
>TRBV27|NA|TRBJ2-6|many
TGTGCCAGCCGACTATCCTCTGGGGCCAACGTCCTGACTTTC
CASRLSSGANVLTF
>TRBV7-9|NA|TRBJ1-5|NA
TGTGCCAGCAGCCCCCGGGACAACAATCAGCCCCAGCATTTT
CASSPRDNNQPQHF
>TRBV7-8|NA|TRBJ1-3|few
TGTGCCAGCAGCCCTCCGGGGATCTCTGGAAACACCATATATTTT
CASSPPGISGNTIYF
>TRBV5-1|NA|TRBJ2-3|few
TGCGCCAGCAGCTTTGCCGGATTGAGCACAGATACGCAGTATTTT
CASSFAGLSTDTQYF
>TRBV15|NA|TRBJ2-1|NA
TGTGCCACCAGCAGAGATGGCGGGGATGAGCAGTTCTTC
CATSRDGGDEQFF
>TRBV6-1|NA|TRBJ2-7|few
TGTGCCAGCAGTGTATCCGGGGATTACGAGCAGTACTTC
CASSVSGDYEQYF
>TRBV5-1|TRBD1|TRBJ2-2|NA
TGCGCCAGCAGCTTAACAGGGGTCGGCACCGGGGAGCTGTTTTTT
CASSLTGVGTGELFF
>TRBV6-5|TRBD1|TRBJ1-1|few
TGTGCCAGCAGTTACCCCCCGACAGGGTGGGGAACTGAAGCTTTCTTT
CASSYPPTGWGTEAFF
>TRBV28|NA|TRBJ1-4|NA
TGTGCCAGCACCGAAACCGGGAGAAAACTGTTTTTT
CASTETGRKLFF
>TRBV6-6|NA|TRBJ2-3|few
TGTGCCAGCAGTTCCCGTGGAGCGGGCACAGATACGCAGTATTTT
CASSSRGAGTDTQYF
>TRBV6-5|TRBD2|TRBJ2-5|NA
TGTGCCAGCAGTACACCATCTAGCGGCGGATACCAAGAGACCCAGTACTTC
CASSTPSSGGYQETQYF
>TRBV4-3|NA|TRBJ1-3|NA
TGCGCCAGCAGCCAAGAAAGCTCTGGAAACACCATATATTTT
CASSQESSGNTIYF
>TRBV7-9|NA|TRBJ1-1|NA
TGTGCCAGCAGCTTAGATCCAGGGCTCACTGAAGCTTTCTTT
CASSLDPGLTEAFF
>TRBV24-1|NA|TRBJ2-7|few
TGTGCCACTAGTCCGACAAGGAGCCTCTATTACGAGCAGTACTTC
CATSPTRSLYYEQYF
>TRBV5-1|NA|TRBJ2-1|many
TGCGCCAGCAGCTTGGAGGGAACCACTACGGGAAATGAGCAGTTCTTC
CASSLEGTTTGNEQFF
>TRBV12-3/TRBV12-4|NA|TRBJ1-5|NA
TGTGCCAGCAGTCCACGGACATTGTTGCAGCGTAGCAATCAGCCCCAGCATTTT
CASSPRTLLQRSNQPQHF
>TRBV28|NA|TRBJ2-3|NA
TGTGCCACCTTACGCGCAGATACGCAGTATTTT
CATLRADTQYF
>TRBV6-2/TRBV6-3|NA|TRBJ2-1|NA
TGTGCCAGCAGTCAAATCGCGAAAGTAGCCTACAATGAGCAGTTCTTC
CASSQIAKVAYNEQFF
>TRBV27|NA|TRBJ1-2|few
TGTGCCAGCAGTTGGGAGGGCTACACCTTC
CASSWEGYTF
>TRBV5-1|TRBD1|TRBJ1-3|few
TGCGCCAGCAGCCACCTGGAGGGACAGGGGGACCCAGGCAGAAACACCATATATTTT
CASSHLEGQGDPGRNTIYF
>TRBV11-2|NA|TRBJ2-5|few
TGTGCCAGCAGCTTTACAGCTTCCCAAGAGACCCAGTACTTC
CASSFTASQETQYF